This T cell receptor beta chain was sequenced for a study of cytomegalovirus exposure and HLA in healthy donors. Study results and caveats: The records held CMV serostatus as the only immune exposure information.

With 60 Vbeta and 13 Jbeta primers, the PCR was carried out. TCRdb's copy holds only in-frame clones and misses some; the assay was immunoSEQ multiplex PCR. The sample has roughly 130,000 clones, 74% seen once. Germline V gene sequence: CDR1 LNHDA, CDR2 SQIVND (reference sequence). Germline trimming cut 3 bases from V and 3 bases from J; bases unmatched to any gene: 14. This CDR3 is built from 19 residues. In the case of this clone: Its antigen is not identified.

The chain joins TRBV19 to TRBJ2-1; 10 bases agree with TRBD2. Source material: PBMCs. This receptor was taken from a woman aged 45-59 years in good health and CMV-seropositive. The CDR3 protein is CASSIWASGGIGLYNEQFF. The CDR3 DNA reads TGTGCCAGTAGTATCTGGGCTAGCGGGGGTATCGGTCTCTACAATGAGCAGTTCTTC.